Listed below are T cell receptor beta chains from one sample, sequenced in a study of tumor-infiltrating lymphocytes in primary liver carcinoma. TCRdb reanalysed the multiplex PCR reads using MiXCR and keeps one entry per CDR3 protein. The sample has about 99,000 distinct CDR3 sequences, 69% seen once. The material sequenced was liver tumor tissue from sampling region 5. Receptors originate from a woman aged 60-75 years with primary liver carcinoma and hepatitis B virus infection. The CDR3 runs from the conserved cysteine through the conserved F or W. A D gene is named only where the DNA matches it firmly. Clone sizes are given selectively: once, few, many, or a class where the clone is expanded.

v_call,cdr3_length,clone_size,j_call,d_call,cdr3_aa,cdr3_nt
TRBV30,13,many,TRBJ1-6,TRBD1,CACRGTDNSPLHF,TGTGCCTGCCGCGGGACAGATAATTCACCCCTCCACTTT
TRBV6-2/TRBV6-3,17,once,TRBJ2-2,TRBD2,CASSLPGSGRSTGELFF,TGTGCCAGCAGCCTCCCAGGGAGCGGGAGGAGTACCGGGGAGCTGTTTTTT
TRBV28,14,.,TRBJ2-7,.,CASSLRGTRYEQYF,TGTGCCAGCAGTTTAAGAGGGACCCGCTACGAGCAGTACTTC
TRBV6-1,16,.,TRBJ2-2,TRBD1,CASRLSGTGSPGELFF,TGTGCCAGCAGGCTATCAGGGACAGGGTCTCCCGGGGAGCTGTTTTTT
TRBV4-2,16,medium-sized,TRBJ2-7,TRBD2,CASSLGTSGRVNEQYF,TGTGCCAGCAGCCTCGGGACTAGCGGGAGGGTCAACGAGCAGTACTTC
TRBV28,22,.,TRBJ2-1,TRBD2,CASSFRQGRPSGRGSSYNEQFF,TGTGCCAGCAGTTTTAGACAGGGTAGGCCTAGCGGGAGGGGAAGCTCCTACAATGAGCAGTTCTTC
TRBV11-2,17,.,TRBJ2-3,TRBD2,CASSSVAGVTSTDTEHF,TGTGCCAGCTCCTCGGTAGCGGGAGTGACTAGCACAGATACGGAGCATTTT
TRBV28,16,.,TRBJ2-2,.,CASSPSTSRNTGELFF,TGTGCCAGCAGTCCGTCGACGAGTAGGAACACCGGGGAGCTGTTTTTT
TRBV28,14,few,TRBJ2-7,.,CASRRQQTSYEQYF,TGTGCCAGCAGAAGACAGCAAACCTCCTACGAGCAGTACTTC
TRBV2,13,few,TRBJ1-5,.,CASNGGALQPQHF,TGTGCCAGCAATGGGGGGGCCTTGCAGCCCCAGCATTTT
TRBV10-3,11,few,TRBJ2-7,.,CAIRQTYEQYF,TGTGCCATCAGGCAAACCTACGAGCAGTACTTC
TRBV11-2,15,few,TRBJ2-5,.,CTSSLTPSWRETQYF,TGTACCAGCAGCTTAACCCCCAGTTGGAGAGAGACCCAGTACTTC
TRBV12-5,15,.,TRBJ2-1,.,CACGSGRGLNNEQLF,TGTGCTTGTGGTTCCGGACGGGGGCTTAACAATGAGCAGTTATTC
TRBV11-2,17,.,TRBJ2-1,TRBD2,CTSNRRLAGGPGDVQFF,TGTACCAGCAACAGGAGACTAGCGGGAGGGCCGGGGGATGTACAGTTCTTC
TRBV6-5,20,many,TRBJ1-5,TRBD1,CASSPRWTGGGRNSNQPQHF,TGTGCCAGCAGTCCGCGTTGGACAGGGGGCGGACGAAATAGCAATCAGCCCCAGCATTTT
TRBV11-2,17,.,TRBJ2-7,.,CANSPDFPWESSYEQYF,TGTGCCAACAGCCCCGACTTCCCTTGGGAGAGCTCCTACGAGCAGTACTTC
TRBV11-2,18,.,TRBJ1-4,TRBD1,CASSSWDRGLATNEKLFF,TGTGCCAGCAGCTCCTGGGACAGGGGGTTAGCAACTAATGAAAAACTGTTTTTT
TRBV5-1,18,.,TRBJ2-3,TRBD2,CACSLEFPSGGGTDTQYF,TGCGCCTGCAGCTTGGAATTCCCTAGCGGGGGGGGCACAGATACGCAGTACTTT
TRBV5-1,16,.,TRBJ2-7,TRBD1,CANSWMPTGTGDEQYF,TGCGCCAACAGCTGGATGCCCACCGGGACAGGGGACGAGCAGTACTTC
TRBV19,13,.,TRBJ2-1,.,CASRSDTGDEQFF,TGTGCCAGTAGAAGTGACACGGGGGATGAGCAGTTCTTC
TRBV28,14,.,TRBJ2-3,.,CASSFLSGTDTQYF,TGTGCCAGCAGCTTCCTCTCCGGGACAGATACGCAGTATTTT
TRBV18,13,.,TRBJ1-1,.,CASSPGMNTEAFF,TGTGCCAGCTCACCAGGGATGAACACTGAAGCTTTCTTT